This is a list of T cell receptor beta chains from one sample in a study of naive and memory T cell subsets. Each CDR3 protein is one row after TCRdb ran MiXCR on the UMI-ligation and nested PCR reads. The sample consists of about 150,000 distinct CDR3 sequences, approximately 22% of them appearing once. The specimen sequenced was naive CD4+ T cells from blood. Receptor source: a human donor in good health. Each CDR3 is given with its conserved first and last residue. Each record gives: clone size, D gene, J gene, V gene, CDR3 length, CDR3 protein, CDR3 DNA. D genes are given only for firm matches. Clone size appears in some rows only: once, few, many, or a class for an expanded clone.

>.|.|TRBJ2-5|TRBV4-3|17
CASSQGRGSRSGETQYF
TGCGCCAGCAGCCAAGGTCGAGGGAGTCGGTCGGGGGAGACCCAGTACTTC
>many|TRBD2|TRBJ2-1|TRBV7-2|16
CASSLVLLAGRNEQFF
TGTGCCAGCAGCTTAGTCTTGCTAGCGGGTCGGAATGAGCAGTTCTTC
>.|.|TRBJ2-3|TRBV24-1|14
CATSEGGAPGTQYF
TGTGCCACCAGTGAAGGCGGGGCCCCCGGTACGCAGTATTTT
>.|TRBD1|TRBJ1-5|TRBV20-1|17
CSARVGTGAYSNQPQHF
TGCAGTGCTAGAGTGGGGACAGGGGCCTATAGCAATCAGCCCCAGCATTTT
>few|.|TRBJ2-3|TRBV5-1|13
CASSQMGVNTQYF
TGCGCCAGCAGCCAGATGGGGGTTAATACGCAGTATTTT
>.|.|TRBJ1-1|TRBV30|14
CAWRMDGKNTEAFF
TGTGCCTGGAGAATGGACGGGAAGAACACTGAAGCTTTCTTT
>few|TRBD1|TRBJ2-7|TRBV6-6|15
CASSYSGTANYEQYF
TGTGCCAGCAGTTACTCTGGGACAGCCAACTACGAGCAGTACTTC
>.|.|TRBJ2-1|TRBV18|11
CASSVQGEQFF
TGTGCCAGCTCAGTACAGGGTGAGCAGTTCTTC
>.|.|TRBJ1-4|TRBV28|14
CASSLGTPNEKLFF
TGTGCCAGCAGTTTAGGGACACCTAATGAAAAACTGTTTTTT
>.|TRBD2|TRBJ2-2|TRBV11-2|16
CASSLVVGGPGGELFF
TGTGCCAGCAGCTTAGTCGTGGGAGGGCCTGGCGGGGAGCTGTTTTTT
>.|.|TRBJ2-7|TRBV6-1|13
CASRIQGRYEQYF
TGTGCCAGCAGGATACAGGGGAGGTACGAGCAGTACTTC
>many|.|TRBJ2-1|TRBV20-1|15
CSAAKTINRNNEQFF
TGCAGTGCGGCAAAGACAATAAATCGAAACAATGAGCAGTTCTTC
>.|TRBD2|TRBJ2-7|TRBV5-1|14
CASSLGGGIYEQYF
TGCGCCAGCAGCTTGGGCGGGGGAATCTACGAGCAGTACTTC
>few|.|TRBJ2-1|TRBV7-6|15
CASSLEPGTYNEQFF
TGTGCCAGCAGCTTAGAGCCCGGGACCTACAATGAGCAGTTCTTC
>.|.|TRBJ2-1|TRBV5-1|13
CASSQSGPNEQFF
TGCGCCAGCAGTCAATCAGGACCCAATGAGCAGTTCTTC
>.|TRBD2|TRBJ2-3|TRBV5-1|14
CASSASSGVDTQYF
TGCGCCAGCAGCGCTAGCAGCGGGGTAGATACGCAGTATTTT
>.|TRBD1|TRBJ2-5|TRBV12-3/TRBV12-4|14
CASSPLGTEGTQYF
TGTGCCAGCAGTCCACTCGGGACAGAGGGGACCCAGTACTTC
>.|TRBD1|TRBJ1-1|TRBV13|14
CASSSRQGRGEAFF
TGTGCCAGCAGCTCACGACAGGGGAGGGGTGAAGCTTTCTTT
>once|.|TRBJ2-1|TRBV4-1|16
CASSQDFTGSRDEQFF
TGCGCCAGCAGCCAAGATTTCACGGGATCGCGGGATGAGCAGTTCTTC
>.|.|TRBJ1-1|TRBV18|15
CASSLNRVEGTEAFF
TGTGCCAGCTCACTAAACAGGGTTGAGGGCACTGAAGCTTTCTTT
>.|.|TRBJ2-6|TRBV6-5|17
CASSYGTVVSGANVLTF
TGTGCCAGCAGTTACGGGACGGTAGTGTCGGGGGCCAACGTCCTGACTTTC
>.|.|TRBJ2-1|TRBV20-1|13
CSALLESYGEQFF
TGCAGTGCTCTTCTAGAATCCTACGGGGAGCAGTTCTTC
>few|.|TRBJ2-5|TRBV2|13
CASSYQSTETQYF
TGTGCCAGCAGCTATCAAAGTACAGAGACCCAGTACTTC
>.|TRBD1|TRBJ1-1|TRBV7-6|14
CASSQGQTNTEAFF
TGTGCCAGCAGCCAGGGACAGACGAACACTGAAGCTTTCTTT
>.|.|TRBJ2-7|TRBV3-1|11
CASSQIYEQYF
TGTGCCAGCAGCCAAATCTACGAGCAGTACTTC
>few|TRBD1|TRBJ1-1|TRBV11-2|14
CASSSPRQGTEAFF
TGTGCCAGCAGCTCCCCCCGACAGGGCACTGAAGCTTTCTTT
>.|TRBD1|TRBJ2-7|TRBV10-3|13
CAISDKTGYEQYF
TGTGCCATCAGTGATAAGACAGGGTACGAGCAGTACTTC
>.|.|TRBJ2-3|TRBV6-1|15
CASSANQGFTDTQYF
TGTGCCAGCAGTGCAAATCAGGGATTCACAGATACGCAGTATTTT
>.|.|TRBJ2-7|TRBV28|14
CASSLRQSSYEQYF
TGTGCCAGCAGTTTAAGACAGTCCAGCTACGAGCAGTACTTC
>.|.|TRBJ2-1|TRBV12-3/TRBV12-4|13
CASSPFSNGEQFF
TGTGCCAGCAGTCCCTTCAGCAACGGTGAGCAGTTCTTC
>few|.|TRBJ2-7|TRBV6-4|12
CASGTRGYEQYF
TGTGCCAGCGGGACGAGAGGCTACGAGCAGTACTTC
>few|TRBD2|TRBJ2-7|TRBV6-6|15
CASSYAGLAGDEQYF
TGTGCCAGCAGTTACGCCGGACTAGCGGGAGACGAGCAGTACTTC
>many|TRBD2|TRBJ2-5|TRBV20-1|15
CSSTSGRPTTETQYF
TGCAGTTCGACTAGCGGGAGGCCCACGACGGAGACCCAGTACTTC
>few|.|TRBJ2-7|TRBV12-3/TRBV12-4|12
CASSFRKGEQYF
TGTGCCAGCAGTTTTAGAAAGGGCGAGCAGTACTTC
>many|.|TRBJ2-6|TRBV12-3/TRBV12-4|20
CASSSLKVRQSASGANVLTF
TGTGCCAGCTCCTCCCTGAAGGTGAGACAGAGTGCCTCTGGGGCCAACGTCCTGACTTTC
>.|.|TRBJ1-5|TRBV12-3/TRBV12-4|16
CASSLGDRIRSQPQHF
TGTGCCAGCAGTTTAGGAGACAGGATTAGGAGTCAGCCCCAGCATTTT
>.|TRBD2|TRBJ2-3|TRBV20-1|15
CSATPLAGASDTQYF
TGCAGTGCTACCCCCCTAGCGGGAGCTTCAGATACGCAGTATTTT
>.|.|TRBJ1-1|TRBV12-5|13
CASGLVSGTEAFF
TGTGCTAGTGGTTTGGTCTCGGGGACTGAAGCTTTCTTT
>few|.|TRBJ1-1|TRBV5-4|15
CASSRWGGMNTEAFF
TGTGCCAGCAGCCGATGGGGGGGTATGAACACTGAAGCTTTCTTT
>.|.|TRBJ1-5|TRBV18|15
CASSPQGYSNQPQHF
TGTGCCAGCTCACCCCAGGGGTATAGCAATCAGCCCCAGCATTTT
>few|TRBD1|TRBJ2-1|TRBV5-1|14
CASSRTGVANEQFF
TGCGCCAGCAGCCGGACAGGGGTGGCCAATGAGCAGTTCTTC
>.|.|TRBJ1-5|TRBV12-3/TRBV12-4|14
CASTLGRLGQPQHF
TGTGCCAGCACCCTGGGACGGCTCGGACAGCCCCAGCATTTT
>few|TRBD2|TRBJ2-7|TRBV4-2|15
CASSRSGGSSYEQYF
TGTGCCAGCAGTCGCTCGGGAGGAAGCTCCTACGAGCAGTACTTC
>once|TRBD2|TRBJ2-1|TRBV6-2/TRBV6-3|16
CASSYWASGKGNEQFF
TGTGCCAGCAGTTACTGGGCTAGCGGGAAGGGCAATGAGCAGTTCTTC
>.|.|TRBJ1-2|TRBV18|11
CASSEGYGYTF
TGTGCCAGCTCGGAGGGGTATGGCTACACCTTC
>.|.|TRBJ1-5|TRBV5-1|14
CASSLEGFNQPQHF
TGCGCCAGCAGCTTGGAGGGGTTCAATCAGCCCCAGCATTTT
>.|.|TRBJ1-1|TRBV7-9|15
CASSFNRDWNTEAFF
TGTGCCAGCAGCTTTAACAGGGACTGGAACACTGAAGCTTTCTTT
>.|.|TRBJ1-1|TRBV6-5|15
CASSQDGGGGTEAFF
TGTGCCAGCAGTCAGGACGGGGGAGGTGGGACTGAAGCTTTCTTT
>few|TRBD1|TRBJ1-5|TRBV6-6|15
CASSYGGTGDQPQHF
TGTGCCAGCAGTTACGGTGGGACAGGGGATCAGCCCCAGCATTTT
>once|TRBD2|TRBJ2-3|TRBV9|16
CASSEGPGLASDTQYF
TGTGCCAGCAGCGAAGGACCGGGACTAGCCTCAGATACGCAGTATTTT
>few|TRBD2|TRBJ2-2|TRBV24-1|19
CATSDAPGLAGGHTGELFF
TGTGCCACCAGTGATGCCCCGGGACTAGCGGGAGGCCACACCGGGGAGCTGTTTTTT
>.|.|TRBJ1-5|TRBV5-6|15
CASSLVGQRNQPQHF
TGTGCCAGCAGCTTGGTGGGACAACGCAATCAGCCCCAGCATTTT
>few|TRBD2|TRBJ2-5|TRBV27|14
CASSPWTSGETQYF
TGTGCCAGCAGTCCTTGGACTAGCGGGGAGACCCAGTACTTC
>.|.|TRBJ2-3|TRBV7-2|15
CASSLEWGYPDTQYF
TGTGCCAGCAGCTTAGAGTGGGGCTACCCAGATACGCAGTATTTT